This TCR beta chain came from a study of T-cell reconstitution after alpha-beta-depleted transplantation in children. General study findings and limits: There were reportedly several hundred expanded graft clones from which alpha-beta T cells came about two months after transplant.

The sample holds many counts of this clonotype. Its antigen is undetermined. Unique molecular identifiers were incorporated into the prepared TCRbeta library. TCRdb ran MiXCR on the PCR reads and lists one entry per CDR3 protein. The table shows over 100,000 distinct CDR3 sequences, with around 7% occurring only once. V was pared by 4 bases and J by 4 bases, with 14 bases between. The length of the CDR3 is 14 residues. CDR1 SGHDT and CDR2 YYEEEE come from the germline V gene. The V gene is TRBV5-6, the J gene TRBJ1-2; D gene ambiguous. The receptor was isolated from a boy between 2 and 10 years old with acute lymphoblastic leukemia, due to receive a stem cell transplant. The sample in question was PBMCs, obtained before TCRalphabeta/CD19-depleted stem cell transplant. The CDR3 sequence is CASSPAISGYGYTF. CDR3 coding DNA: TGTGCCAGCAGCCCAGCGATTTCTGGCTATGGCTACACCTTC. The complete variable domain, with remaining parts taken from reference TRBV5-6 and TRBJ1-2, reads DAGVTQSPTHLIKTRGQQVTLRCSPKSGHDTVSWYQQALGQGPQFIFQYYEEEERQRGNFPDRFSGHQFPNYSSELNVNALLLGDSALYLCASSPAISGYGYTFGSGTRLTVV.